A single TCR beta chain is shown here with its context. This sample stems from a study of blood T cell repertoires in COVID-19. This CDR3 has 15 residues. J gave up 3 bases and V 5 bases, and 5 bases lay outside the gene matches. Germline V CDR1 and CDR2: LNHDA, SQIVND (reference sequence). Method: immunoSEQ multiplex PCR; TCRdb's copy keeps in-frame clones and lacks some. The sample yields fewer than 250,000 clones, about 91% seen once. The chain couples TRBV19 to TRBJ1-5, with 9 bases lining up with TRBD1. The sequenced sample consisted of peripheral blood. This clonotype was sampled from a middle-aged woman with acute or convalescent COVID-19. The CDR3 protein is CASSRDRDNNQPQHF. CDR3 bases: TGTGCCAGTAGTCGGGACAGGGATAACAATCAGCCCCAGCATTTT. Drawing the rest from reference TRBV19 and TRBJ1-5, the complete variable domain is DGGITQSPKYLFRKEGQNVTLSCEQNLNHDAMYWYRQDPGQGLRLIYYSQIVNDFQKGDIAEGYSVSREKKESFPLTVTSAQKNPTAFYLCASSRDRDNNQPQHFGDGTRLSIL.